This T cell receptor beta chain was recovered during a study of CD4 T cells in relation to SARS-CoV-2 and coronaviruses. Across the whole study: TCR beta CDR3s were sequenced after roughly eleven-day antigen culture of PBMCs.

This CDR3 has 15 amino acids. Trimming pared 2 bases from V and 4 bases from J, leaving 13 bases between. Germline lookup yields CDR1 SGHRS and CDR2 YFSETQ. CD4+ T cells from unexposed donors were obtained before the COVID-19 pandemic (2011-2018). Isolation of CD4+ T cells took place after about 9 days in culture. This table comes from immunoSEQ multiplex PCR, and its TCRdb copy is limited to in-frame clones, with some not included. The table shows over 15,000 clones, with 70% to 80% occurring only once. Details on this clone: Its specificity is unknown.

The chain has TRBV5-1 and TRBJ2-1; D is tentatively TRBD1 or TRBD2 (7 bases each). The sample taken for sequencing was CD4+ T cells from PBMCs, cultured in vitro. The sequence was collected from a human donor in good health. CDR3 protein: CASSLTGEGYNEQFF. CDR3 DNA: TGCGCCAGCAGCTTAACAGGGGAGGGGTACAATGAGCAGTTCTTC.